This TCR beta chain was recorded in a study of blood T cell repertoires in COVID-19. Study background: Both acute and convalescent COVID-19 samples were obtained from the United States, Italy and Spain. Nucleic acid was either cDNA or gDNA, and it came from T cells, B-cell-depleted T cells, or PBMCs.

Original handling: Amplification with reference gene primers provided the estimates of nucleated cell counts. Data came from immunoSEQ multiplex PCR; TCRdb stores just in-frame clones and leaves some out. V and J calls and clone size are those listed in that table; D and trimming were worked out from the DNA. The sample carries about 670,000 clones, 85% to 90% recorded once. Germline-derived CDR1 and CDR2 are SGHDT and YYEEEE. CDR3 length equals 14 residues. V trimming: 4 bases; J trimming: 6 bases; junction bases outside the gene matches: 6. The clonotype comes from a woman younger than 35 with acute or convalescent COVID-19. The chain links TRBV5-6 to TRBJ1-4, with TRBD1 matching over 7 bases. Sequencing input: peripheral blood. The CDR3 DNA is TGTGCCAGCAGCCCGGGACAGCGTTATGAAAAACTGTTTTTT. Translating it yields CASSPGQRYEKLFF. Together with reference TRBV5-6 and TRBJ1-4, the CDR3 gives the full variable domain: DAGVTQSPTHLIKTRGQQVTLRCSPKSGHDTVSWYQQALGQGPQFIFQYYEEEERQRGNFPDRFSGHQFPNYSSELNVNALLLGDSALYLCASSPGQRYEKLFFGSGTQLSVL.